This TCR beta chain was profiled in a study of blood T cell repertoires in COVID-19. The table came from immunoSEQ multiplex PCR; TCRdb's copy has only in-frame clones and leaves some out. The sample holds about 55,000 clones, 65% to 90% seen once. Deletions cut 2 bases from V and 1 base from J, with 9 bases between. This CDR3 spans 14 amino acids. Germline CDR1 reads SGHRS; CDR2 reads YFSETQ. V is TRBV5-1 and J is TRBJ1-1; D gene ambiguous. The specimen was peripheral blood. This TCR derives from a human donor in a cohort sampled during active COVID-19. CDR3 DNA: TGCGCCAGCAGCTTAAACACGCAGAACACTGAAGCTTTCTTT. Amino acid sequence: CASSLNTQNTEAFF.